Included here is one T cell receptor beta chain sequence, with context. Its specificity is unknown. This sample is part of a study of cytomegalovirus exposure and HLA in healthy donors. Study results and caveats: TCR beta V- and J-gene trimming was later associated with a missense DCLRE1C variant. Presence/absence analyses rested on an assumption that sequencing depth was roughly uniform across donors.

Vbeta (60) and Jbeta (13) primers were used in the PCR. Per the authors' pipeline: Unique TCR beta chains totaled 80 million to 100 million in a later count, with 8.5 million to 12 million of them shared. Libraries were prepared by immunoSEQ multiplex PCR; TCRdb keeps only in-frame clonotypes and omits some of them. D and trimming come from the DNA, and the V and J calls and clone size come from that table. The sample records 120,000 or so clones, 83% being singletons. The germline V gene has CDR1 MDHEN and CDR2 SYDVKM. Trimming left V 7 bases short and J 0 bases short, with 9 bases between. The CDR3 totals 13 residues. Samples came from healthy bone marrow donors.

The gene calls are TRBV28 and TRBJ1-1, with D unresolved. The sequenced sample was PBMCs. The origin of this receptor is a woman between 40 and 55 years old in good health and CMV-seropositive. The CDR3 region has the DNA TGTGCCAGCATGACTCCGATGAACACTGAAGCTTTCTTT. Amino acids: CASMTPMNTEAFF.